This T cell receptor (beta chain) was captured by sequencing in a study of blood T cell repertoires in COVID-19. Study as a whole: COVID-19 samples collected from the United States, Italy and Spain covered acute and convalescent phases. T cells, B-cell-depleted T cells, or PBMCs provided the cDNA or gDNA that served as material.

The sample holds a few counts of this clone. Data came from immunoSEQ multiplex PCR; TCRdb stores just in-frame clones and leaves some out. The table includes around 370,000 clones, roughly 90% detected once. The CDR3 consists of 14 residues. The V and J ends lost 3 bases and 8 bases, in that order; junction bases with no gene match: 7. Per germline, CDR1 MNHEY and CDR2 SVGAGI. This TCR was recovered from a man aged 18-30 years with active or convalescent COVID-19. The chain links TRBV6-5 to TRBJ1-2, with 9 bases that match TRBD1. The sequenced sample consisted of peripheral blood. Written as DNA, the CDR3 is TGTGCCAGCAGTTATTCCGGGACAGGGAACGGCTACACCTTC. Encoded protein: CASSYSGTGNGYTF.